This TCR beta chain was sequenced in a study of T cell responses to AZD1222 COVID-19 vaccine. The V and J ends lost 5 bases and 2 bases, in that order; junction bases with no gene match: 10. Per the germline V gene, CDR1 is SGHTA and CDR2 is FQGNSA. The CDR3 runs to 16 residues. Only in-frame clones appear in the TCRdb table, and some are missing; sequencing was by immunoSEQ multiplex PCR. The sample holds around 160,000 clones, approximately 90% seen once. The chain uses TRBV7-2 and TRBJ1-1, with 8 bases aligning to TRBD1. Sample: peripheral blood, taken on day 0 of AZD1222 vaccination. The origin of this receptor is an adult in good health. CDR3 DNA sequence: TGTGCCAGCAGCCGCGGGCAGGGGGCTGGAAACACTGAAGCTTTCTTT. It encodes CASSRGQGAGNTEAFF.